Sequencing of this T cell receptor (beta chain) was carried out in a study of cytomegalovirus exposure and HLA in healthy donors. Study findings and constraints: A reported reduction in N-insertions relative to the roughly 610-donor mean was seen in an Asian-associated ancestry cluster in a later analysis.

Comments on this clone: Antigen specificity is unknown.

Vbeta (60) and Jbeta (13) primers were used in the PCR. The protocol was immunoSEQ multiplex PCR, while the TCRdb copy is restricted to in-frame clones and leaves out a portion. The sample carries more than 85,000 clones, roughly four fifths recorded once. The CDR3 has 14 residues. Trimming removed 5 bases from V and 7 bases from J, with 14 bases in between. CDR1 is MNHNS, CDR2 SASEGT, per germline. This TCR was recovered from a male donor in good health and CMV-seropositive. Sequencing was performed on PBMCs. The V and J genes are TRBV6-1 and TRBJ1-4; TRBD1 might be the D (5 bases). CDR3 loop: CASSPGFEGEKLFF. The DNA for the CDR3 is TGTGCCAGCAGTCCAGGGTTTGAAGGTGAAAAACTGTTTTTT.